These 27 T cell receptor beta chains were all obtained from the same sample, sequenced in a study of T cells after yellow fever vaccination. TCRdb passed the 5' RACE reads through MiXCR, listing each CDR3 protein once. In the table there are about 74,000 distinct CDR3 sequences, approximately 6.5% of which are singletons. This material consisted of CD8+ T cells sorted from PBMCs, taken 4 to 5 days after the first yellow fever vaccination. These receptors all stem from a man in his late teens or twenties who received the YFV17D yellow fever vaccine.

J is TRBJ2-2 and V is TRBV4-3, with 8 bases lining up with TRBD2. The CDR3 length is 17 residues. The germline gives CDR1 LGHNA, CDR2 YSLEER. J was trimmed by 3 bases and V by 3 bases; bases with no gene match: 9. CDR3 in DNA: TGCGCCAGCAGCCATCGTCTTAGCGGGGTAGACACCGGGGAGCTGTTTTTT. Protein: CASSHRLSGVDTGELFF.

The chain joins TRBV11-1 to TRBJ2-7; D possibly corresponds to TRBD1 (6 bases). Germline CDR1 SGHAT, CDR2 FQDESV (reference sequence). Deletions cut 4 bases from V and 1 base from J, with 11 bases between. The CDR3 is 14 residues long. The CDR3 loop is CASSSDRSSYEQYF. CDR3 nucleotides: TGTGCCAGCAGCTCGGACAGATCATCCTACGAGCAGTACTTC.

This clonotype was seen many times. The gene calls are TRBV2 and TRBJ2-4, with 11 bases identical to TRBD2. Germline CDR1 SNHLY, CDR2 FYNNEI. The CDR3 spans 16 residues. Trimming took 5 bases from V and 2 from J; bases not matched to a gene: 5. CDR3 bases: TGTGCCAGCAGTAGTAGCGGGGGGGCCTCCAAAAACATTCAGTACTTC. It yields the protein CASSSSGGASKNIQYF.

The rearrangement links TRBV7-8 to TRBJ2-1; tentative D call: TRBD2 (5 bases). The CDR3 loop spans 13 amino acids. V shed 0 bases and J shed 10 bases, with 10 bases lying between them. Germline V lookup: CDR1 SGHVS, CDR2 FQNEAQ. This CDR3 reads CASSLATQREQFF. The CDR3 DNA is TGTGCCAGCAGCTTAGCGACCCAGCGGGAGCAGTTCTTC.

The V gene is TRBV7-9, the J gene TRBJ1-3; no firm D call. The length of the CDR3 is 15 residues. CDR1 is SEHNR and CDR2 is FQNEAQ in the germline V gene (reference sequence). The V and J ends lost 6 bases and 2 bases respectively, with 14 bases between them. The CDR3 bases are TGTGCCAGCAGTCCACGTTCCAGAGCTGGAAACACCATATATTTT. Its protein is CASSPRSRAGNTIYF.

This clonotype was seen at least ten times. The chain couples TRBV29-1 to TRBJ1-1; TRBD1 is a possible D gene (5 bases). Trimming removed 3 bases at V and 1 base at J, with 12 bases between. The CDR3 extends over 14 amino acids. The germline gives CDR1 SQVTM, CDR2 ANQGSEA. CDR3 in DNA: TGCAGCGTTGATACGACAGAGGGGAACACTGAAGCTTTCTTT. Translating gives CSVDTTEGNTEAFF.

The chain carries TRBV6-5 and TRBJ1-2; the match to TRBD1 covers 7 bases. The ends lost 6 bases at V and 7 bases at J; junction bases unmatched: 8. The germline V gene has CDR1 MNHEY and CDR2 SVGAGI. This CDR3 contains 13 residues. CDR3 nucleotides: TGTGCCAGCAGCTACACAGGGGAAGCTGGCTACACCTTC. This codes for CASSYTGEAGYTF.

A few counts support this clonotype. As DNA, the CDR3 is TGCGCCAGCAGCGAGCTAGCGGGGGGGTTTATAGACAATGAGCAGTTCTTC. Translated: CASSELAGGFIDNEQFF. The chain has TRBV5-1 and TRBJ2-1; 12 bases are a match to TRBD2. Germline V gene sequence: CDR1 SGHRS, CDR2 YFSETQ. V shed 4 bases and J 5 bases; nucleotides not matched to a gene: 10. The CDR3 covers 17 residues.

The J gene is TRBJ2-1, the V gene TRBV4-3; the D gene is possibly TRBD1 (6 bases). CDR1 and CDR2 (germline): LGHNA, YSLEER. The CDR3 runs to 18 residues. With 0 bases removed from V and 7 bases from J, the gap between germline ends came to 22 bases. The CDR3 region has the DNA TGCGCCAGCAGCCAAGATCCATCGGGACACCCCCCGGGGAATGAGCAGTTCTTC. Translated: CASSQDPSGHPPGNEQFF.

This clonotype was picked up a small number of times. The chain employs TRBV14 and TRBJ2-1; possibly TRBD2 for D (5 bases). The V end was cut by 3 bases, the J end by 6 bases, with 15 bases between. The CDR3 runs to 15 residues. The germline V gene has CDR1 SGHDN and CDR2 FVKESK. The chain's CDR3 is CASSQRLAGGNEQFF. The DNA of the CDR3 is TGTGCCAGCAGCCAGCGGTTGGCGGGCGGCAATGAGCAGTTCTTC.

CDR3 DNA sequence: TGTGCCAGCAGTGAGGGACAGGGGGACCCCAATGAGCAGTTCTTC. This gives the protein CASSEGQGDPNEQFF. The chain links TRBV12-3 or TRBV12-4 to TRBJ2-1, with 11 bases aligning to TRBD1. There are 15 residues in the CDR3. The V segment lost 5 bases and the J segment 6 bases; nucleotides outside the gene matches: 6.

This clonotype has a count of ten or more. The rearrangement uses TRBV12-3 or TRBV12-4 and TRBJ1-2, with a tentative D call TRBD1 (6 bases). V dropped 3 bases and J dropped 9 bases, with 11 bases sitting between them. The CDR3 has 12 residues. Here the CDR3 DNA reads TGTGCCAGCAGTTTGGGACAACACCGCTACACCTTC. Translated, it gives CASSLGQHRYTF.

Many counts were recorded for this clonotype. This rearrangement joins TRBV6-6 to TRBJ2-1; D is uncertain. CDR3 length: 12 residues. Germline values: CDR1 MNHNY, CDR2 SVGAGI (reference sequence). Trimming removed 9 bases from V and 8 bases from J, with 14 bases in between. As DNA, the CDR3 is TGTGCCAGTTTCTCCGCCACCGATGAGCAGTTCTTC. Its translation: CASFSATDEQFF.

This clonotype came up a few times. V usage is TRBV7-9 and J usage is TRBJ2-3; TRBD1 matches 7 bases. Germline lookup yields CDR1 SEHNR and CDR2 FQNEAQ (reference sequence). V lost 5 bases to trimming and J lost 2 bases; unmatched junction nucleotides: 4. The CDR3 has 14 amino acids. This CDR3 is CASSLGQTTDTQYF. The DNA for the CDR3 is TGTGCCAGCAGCCTGGGACAGACCACAGATACGCAGTATTTT.

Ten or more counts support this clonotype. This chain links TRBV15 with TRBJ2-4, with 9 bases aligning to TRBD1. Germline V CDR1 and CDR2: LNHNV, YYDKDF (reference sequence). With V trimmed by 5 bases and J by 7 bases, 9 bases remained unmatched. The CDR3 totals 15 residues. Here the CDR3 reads CATSSLQGARNIQYF. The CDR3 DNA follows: TGTGCCACCAGCTCCTTACAGGGGGCACGGAACATTCAGTACTTC.

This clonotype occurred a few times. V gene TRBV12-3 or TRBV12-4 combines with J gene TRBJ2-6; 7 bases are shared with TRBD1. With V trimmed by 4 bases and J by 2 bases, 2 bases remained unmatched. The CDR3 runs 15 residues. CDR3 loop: CASSSTGAGANVLTF. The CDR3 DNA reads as TGTGCCAGCAGTTCTACAGGGGCTGGGGCCAACGTCCTGACTTTC.

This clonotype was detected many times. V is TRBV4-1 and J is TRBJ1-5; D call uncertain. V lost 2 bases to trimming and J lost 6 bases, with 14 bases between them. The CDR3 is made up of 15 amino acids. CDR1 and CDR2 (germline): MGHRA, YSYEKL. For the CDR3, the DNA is TGCGCCAGCAGCCAATTTCACCCTTGGGGTCAGCCCCAGCATTTT. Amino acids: CASSQFHPWGQPQHF.

This CDR3 is CSAVSGAGGGAGWQFF. In DNA, the CDR3 is TGCAGTGCCGTCTCCGGAGCGGGCGGGGGGGCCGGGTGGCAGTTCTTC. The chain is built from TRBV20-1 and TRBJ2-1; 9 bases are shared with TRBD2. The germline V gene encodes CDR1 DFQATT and CDR2 SNEGSKA (reference sequence). The ends lost 6 bases at V and 12 bases at J; junction bases unmatched: 21. The length of the CDR3 is 16 residues.

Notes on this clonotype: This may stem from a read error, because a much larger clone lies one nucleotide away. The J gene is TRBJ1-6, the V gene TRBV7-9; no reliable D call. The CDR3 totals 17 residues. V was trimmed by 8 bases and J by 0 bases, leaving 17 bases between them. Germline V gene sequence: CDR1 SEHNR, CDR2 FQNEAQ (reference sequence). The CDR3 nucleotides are TGTGCCAGCCGCAGCCGGGCCGCGGGCTCCTATAATTCACCCCTCCACTTT. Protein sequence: CASRSRAAGSYNSPLHF.

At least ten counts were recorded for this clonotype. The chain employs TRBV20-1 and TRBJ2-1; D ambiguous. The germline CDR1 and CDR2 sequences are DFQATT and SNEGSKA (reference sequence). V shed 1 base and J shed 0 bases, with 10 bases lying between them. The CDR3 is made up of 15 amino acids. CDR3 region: CSARGSIHSYNEQFF. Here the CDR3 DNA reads TGCAGTGCTAGAGGTTCTATCCACTCCTACAATGAGCAGTTCTTC.

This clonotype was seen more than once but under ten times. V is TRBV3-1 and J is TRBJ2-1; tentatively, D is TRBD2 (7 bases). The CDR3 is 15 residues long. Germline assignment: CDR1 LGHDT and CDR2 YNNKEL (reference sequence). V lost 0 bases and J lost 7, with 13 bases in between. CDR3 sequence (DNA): TGTGCCAGCAGCCAAGAGGGGGGGGCCGGTAATGAGCAGTTCTTC. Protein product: CASSQEGGAGNEQFF.

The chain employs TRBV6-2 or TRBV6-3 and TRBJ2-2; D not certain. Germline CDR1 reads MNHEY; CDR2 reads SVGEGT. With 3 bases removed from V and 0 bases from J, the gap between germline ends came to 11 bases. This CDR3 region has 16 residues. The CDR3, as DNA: TGTGCCAGCAGTTATTTTTCCATAGCGAACACCGGGGAGCTGTTTTTT. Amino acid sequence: CASSYFSIANTGELFF.

The CDR3 DNA follows: TGTGCCAGCAGTTACTACGGCTACAATGAGCAGTTCTTC. Residues: CASSYYGYNEQFF. The chain uses TRBV6-5 and TRBJ2-1, with D unresolved. This CDR3 has 13 amino acids. V was pared by 1 base and J by 3 bases, with 4 bases between. The germline gives CDR1 MNHEY, CDR2 SVGAGI.

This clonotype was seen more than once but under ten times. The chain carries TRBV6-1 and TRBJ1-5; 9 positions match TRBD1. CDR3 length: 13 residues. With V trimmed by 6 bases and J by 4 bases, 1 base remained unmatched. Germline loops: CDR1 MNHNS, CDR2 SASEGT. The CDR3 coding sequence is TGTGCCAGCAGGGGGACAGGGAATCAGCCCCAGCATTTT. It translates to CASRGTGNQPQHF.

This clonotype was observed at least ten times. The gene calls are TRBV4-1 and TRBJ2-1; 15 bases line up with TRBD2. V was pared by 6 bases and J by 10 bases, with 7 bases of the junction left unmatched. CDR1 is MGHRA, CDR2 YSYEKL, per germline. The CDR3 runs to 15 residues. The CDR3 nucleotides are TGCGCCAGCAGGGACGGACTAGCGGGGGGGGCGGAGCAGTTCTTC. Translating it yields CASRDGLAGGAEQFF.

CDR3 sequence reads: CASSQGSLDEQYF. CDR3 in DNA: TGTGCCAGCAGCCAAGGGTCTTTGGACGAGCAGTACTTC. This chain uses TRBV11-2 with TRBJ2-7, with D unclear. Germline lookup yields CDR1 SGHAT and CDR2 FQNNGV. With 5 bases removed from V and 5 bases from J, the gap between germline ends came to 13 bases. The CDR3 is made up of 13 amino acids.

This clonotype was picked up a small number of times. The CDR3 nucleotides read TGTGCCAGCAGTTATACAGGGAACACCGGGGAGCTGTTTTTT. It specifies CASSYTGNTGELFF. V is TRBV6-5 and J is TRBJ2-2; D might be TRBD1 (5 bases). Germline V gives CDR1 MNHEY, CDR2 SVGAGI. The CDR3 is made up of 14 amino acids. The V gene lost 3 bases and the J gene lost 1 base, with 6 bases spanning the gap.